This T cell receptor beta chain comes out of a study of PD-1 blockade in mismatch repair-deficient tumors. The wider study: Enrolled about 2013-2017, patients had progressing, pretreated mismatch repair-deficient cancers of about a dozen types.

The V gene end was trimmed by 0 bases and the J gene end by 5 bases; junction bases not matched to a gene: 8. The CDR3 is made up of 17 amino acids. Germline loops: CDR1 SGDLS, CDR2 YYNGEE. All patients were mismatch repair deficient, assessed by either PCR or immunohistochemistry. TCR sequencing covered a few patients who responded to pembrolizumab. Libraries were prepared by immunoSEQ multiplex PCR; TCRdb keeps only in-frame clonotypes and omits some of them. The repertoire holds 90,000 to 130,000 clones, with 65% to 80% as singletons. Sequenced material: peripheral blood, taken 60 weeks after starting pembrolizumab. This sequence originates from an adult with mismatch repair-deficient cancer. The chain employs TRBV9 and TRBJ2-3; TRBD2 agrees at 11 bases. The CDR3 sequence is CASSVASGRPFVDTQYF. In nucleotides, the CDR3 is TGTGCCAGCAGCGTAGCTAGCGGGAGGCCCTTCGTAGATACGCAGTATTTT.